Each of the 10 T cell receptor beta chains below was sequenced from the same sample in a study of OX40 agonist ivuxolimab in advanced cancers. Profiling relied on immunoSEQ multiplex PCR, and the TCRdb table lists in-frame clones only, not all of them. The data contain approximately 66,000 clones, less than 85% of them singletons. The sequencing here drew on CD4+ or CD8+ T cells sorted from blood, taken in a trial of the OX40 agonist ivuxolimab. These receptors were taken from an adult with an advanced solid tumor such as melanoma, head and neck, liver or kidney cancer.

The chain employs TRBV2 and TRBJ2-7, with 10 positions matching TRBD1. This CDR3 region has 13 residues. Germline V gene lookup returns CDR1 SNHLY and CDR2 FYNNEI. The junction had 3 bases not matched to a gene; V was cut back by 4 bases and J by 6 bases. This CDR3 reads CASSVWDRGEQYF. The CDR3 DNA reads as TGTGCCAGCAGTGTATGGGACAGGGGCGAGCAGTACTTC.

The V call is TRBV18, the J call TRBJ2-6, with 10 bases identical to TRBD1. The germline CDR1 and CDR2 sequences are KGHSH and LQKENI. The CDR3 runs 19 residues. The ends lost 2 bases at V and 0 bases at J; junction bases unmatched: 7. CDR3 region: CASSPTAGQGDSGANVLTF. Here the CDR3 DNA reads TGTGCCAGCTCACCAACCGCCGGACAGGGGGACTCTGGGGCCAACGTCCTGACTTTC. The complete variable domain, with remaining parts taken from reference TRBV18 and TRBJ2-6, reads NAGVMQNPRHLVRRRGQEARLRCSPMKGHSHVYWYRQLPEEGLKFMVYLQKENIIDESGMPKERFSAEFPKEGPSILRIQQVVRGDSAAYFCASSPTAGQGDSGANVLTFGAGSRLTVL.

The rearrangement joins TRBV11-2 to TRBJ2-1; 9 nucleotides align to TRBD2. The CDR3 consists of 14 residues. With V trimmed by 7 bases and J by 5 bases, 6 bases remained unmatched. Germline CDR1 and CDR2: SGHAT and FQNNGV. CDR3 nucleotide sequence: TGTGCCAGCACTCGCGGGAGGGCCAACAATGAGCAGTTCTTC. It encodes CASTRGRANNEQFF. The full variable domain, completed using reference TRBV11-2 and TRBJ2-1, is EAGVAQSPRYKIIEKRQSVAFWCNPISGHATLYWYQQILGQGPKLLIQFQNNGVVDDSQLPKDRFSAERLKGVDSTLKIQPAKLEDSAVYLCASTRGRANNEQFFGPGTRLTVL.

This clone was observed a single time. The chain is built from TRBV28 and TRBJ2-5; 7 bases align to TRBD2. Germline V gene sequence: CDR1 MDHEN, CDR2 SYDVKM. The length of the CDR3 is 14 residues. J lost 5 bases, V lost 2 bases, and 5 bases had no gene match. CDR3 loop: CASSLPGGGETQYF. DNA of the CDR3: TGTGCCAGCAGTTTACCGGGAGGCGGGGAGACCCAGTACTTC.

The rearrangement joins TRBV5-4 to TRBJ1-2, with D uncertain. The CDR3 has 13 amino acids. The V gene's germline CDR1 is SGHNT and CDR2 YYREEE (reference sequence). V lost 7 bases and J lost 2, with 12 bases in between. The CDR3 protein is CASGPPENYGYTF. The CDR3 nucleotides are TGTGCCAGCGGCCCGCCGGAAAACTATGGCTACACCTTC. Supplemented by reference TRBV5-4 and TRBJ1-2, the full variable domain reads ETGVTQSPTHLIKTRGQQVTLRCSSQSGHNTVSWYQQALGQGPQFIFQYYREEENGRGNFPPRFSGLQFPNYSSELNVNALELDDSALYLCASGPPENYGYTFGSGTRLTVV.

The gene calls are TRBV7-2 and TRBJ2-5; TRBD1 aligns across 8 bases. The J call is in doubt because the DNA end fits TRBJ2-7 better. Germline loops: CDR1 SGHTA, CDR2 FQGNSA. The CDR3 length is 15 residues. The CDR3 protein is CASSLNGQGPYEQYF. The DNA for the CDR3 is TGTGCCAGCAGCCTCAACGGACAGGGTCCCTACGAGCAGTACTTC.

This clone has only one observation. The chain recombines TRBV5-1 with TRBJ1-1; the match to TRBD1 covers 9 bases. The germline V gene encodes CDR1 SGHRS and CDR2 YFSETQ. This CDR3 contains 16 residues. V shed 2 bases and J 4 bases; nucleotides not matched to a gene: 9. In DNA form, the CDR3 reads TGCGCCAGCAGCTTCGAAGGACAGGGGTTCCGCACTGAAGCTTTCTTT. Translated: CASSFEGQGFRTEAFF.

The rearrangement links TRBV6-6 to TRBJ2-1; 8 nucleotides match TRBD2. The CDR3 has 16 residues. The V gene end was trimmed by 0 bases and the J gene end by 8 bases; junction bases not matched to a gene: 9. From germline, CDR1 is MNHNY and CDR2 SVGAGI (reference sequence). The CDR3 DNA reads as TGTGCCAGCAGTTACTCGACCGGGAGGGCCGGGGATGAGCAGTTCTTC. Translation gives CASSYSTGRAGDEQFF.

The chain recombines TRBV6-1 with TRBJ1-5, with 7 bases aligning to TRBD1. The junction had 4 bases not matched to a gene; V was cut back by 2 bases and J by 0 bases. The CDR3 totals 16 residues. Germline V CDR1 and CDR2: MNHNS, SASEGT. The CDR3 sequence: CASSERDSFSNQPQHF. CDR3 in DNA: TGTGCCAGCAGTGAAAGGGACAGTTTTAGCAATCAGCCCCAGCATTTT.

This chain joins TRBV6-5 and TRBJ2-7, with TRBD2 identical over 11 bases. Looked up from germline, CDR1 is MNHEY and CDR2 is SVGAGI. After removal of 0 bases from V and 6 bases from J, the junction contained 7 bases not matched to a gene. The CDR3 is 16 amino acids. The CDR3: CASSYSTSGVSGEQYF. The CDR3 region has the DNA TGTGCCAGCAGTTACTCGACTAGCGGGGTGTCCGGCGAGCAGTACTTC.